The TCR beta chain described here comes from a study of CD8 T cells in Susac syndrome. CDR3 length: 13 residues. After removal of 4 bases from V and 5 bases from J, the junction contained 5 bases not matched to a gene. Germline V gives CDR1 SGHDT, CDR2 YYEEEE. Notes on this clonotype: Its cognate antigen is unknown.

Random hexamers were used to reverse transcribe the RNA input (roughly 0.5 to 1 ug). Amplification of TCR beta CDR3 spanned 54 Vbeta and 13 Jbeta via immunoSEQ multiplex PCR. TCRdb processed the immunoSEQ multiplex PCR reads anew with MiXCR; each CDR3 protein has one entry. The table records about 150,000 distinct CDR3 sequences, roughly 95% of them present only once. Definite or probable Susac syndrome was diagnosed using recently defined diagnostic criteria. The TEMRA cells underwent FACS enrichment, while the CD8+ and CD4+ T cells underwent negative isolation. Regarding the study as a whole: TCR sequencing and HLA analysis covered a relatively small number of individuals.

The TCR originated in a human donor with Susac syndrome. The sequencing input was CD4+ T cells from PBMCs. The chain has TRBV5-6 and TRBJ2-5, with 7 bases that match TRBD1. The CDR3 here is CASSDGTVETQYF. The CDR3 DNA follows: TGTGCCAGCAGCGACGGGACAGTCGAGACCCAGTACTTC.